The clone carrying this T cell receptor beta chain was picked up a small number of times. Its antigen is unknown. These data come from a study of cytomegalovirus exposure and HLA in healthy donors. Across the study: The 120 or so validation repertoires used the same platform as the 550 to 850 first-cohort repertoires (as reported by a later analysis). Regarding the study as a whole: Many donors shared some public TCRs, even though most TCR sequences were rare.

This CDR3 has 13 amino acids. Germline CDR1 reads MNHEY; CDR2 reads SVGAGI. Trimming took 2 bases from V and 10 from J; bases not matched to a gene: 0. The assay was immunoSEQ multiplex PCR, and TCRdb's table has in-frame clones only and misses some. The sample shows some 320,000 clones, approximately 90% of them seen only once. This chain uses TRBV6-5 with TRBJ1-6; TRBD1 aligns across 9 bases. The origin of this receptor is a woman in her twenties or thirties in good health and CMV-seropositive. Specimen: PBMCs. The CDR3 loop is CASSYGTGSPLHF. In nucleotides, the CDR3 is TGTGCCAGCAGTTACGGGACAGGGTCACCCCTCCACTTT.